The 16 T cell receptor beta chains below all came from one sample that was sequenced in a study of beta chain features in type 1 diabetes. Whole-study results and caveats: TCRB CDR3s were moderately but significantly shorter in Type 1 diabetes patients in all four CD4+ subsets.

All of the isolated RNA was reverse transcribed, so expressed TCRB transcripts were sequenced. Generated by immunoSEQ multiplex PCR, the TCRdb table keeps only in-frame clones and is missing some. The profile shows about 160,000 clones, around 7.8% of them singletons. Antigen specificity for these receptors is unknown. Sequencing was done on a sample of central memory CD4+ T cells from blood. These receptors were taken from a woman in her forties with type 1 diabetes.

V usage is TRBV6-6 and J usage is TRBJ1-1; no reliable D call. This CDR3 has 13 residues. Deletions cut 6 bases from V and 0 bases from J, with 8 bases between. CDR1 and CDR2 (germline): MNHNY, SVGAGI (reference sequence). This CDR3 reads CASSSEMNTEAFF. The CDR3 bases are TGTGCCAGCAGCTCAGAAATGAACACTGAAGCTTTCTTT.

This clone was seen only a few times. V and J are TRBV2 and TRBJ1-2, with D possibly being TRBD1 (6 bases). This CDR3 is built from 14 residues. Germline CDR1 is SNHLY and CDR2 is FYNNEI. Deletions cut 6 bases from V and 0 bases from J, with 11 bases between. The CDR3 coding sequence is TGTGCCAGCAGGTCGGGGACATCTAACTATGGCTACACCTTC. Protein: CASRSGTSNYGYTF.

The chain links TRBV28 to TRBJ2-2; 8 nucleotides align to TRBD2. The J segment lost 5 bases and the V segment lost 7 bases, leaving 12 bases of the junction unmatched. Germline V gene sequence: CDR1 MDHEN, CDR2 SYDVKM. The CDR3 contains 16 residues. The CDR3, as DNA: TGTGCCAGCATCTCCGGGGGGGCTGTACCGACCGGGGAGCTGTTTTTT. Protein: CASISGGAVPTGELFF.

This clone was seen a few times. J is TRBJ1-3 and V is TRBV28, with D unresolved. The V gene's germline CDR1 is MDHEN and CDR2 SYDVKM. The CDR3 runs to 15 residues. V lost 2 bases and J lost 2, with 10 bases in between. CDR3 region: CASSLMSTAGNTIYF. Written as DNA, the CDR3 is TGTGCCAGCAGTTTAATGTCTACCGCTGGAAACACCATATATTTT. Using reference TRBV28 and TRBJ1-3 for the parts outside the CDR3, the full variable domain is DVKVTQSSRYLVKRTGEKVFLECVQDMDHENMFWYRQDPGLGLRLIYFSYDVKMKEKGDIPEGYSVSREKKERFSLILESASTNQTSMYLCASSLMSTAGNTIYFGEGSWLTVV.

This clone was found a few times. The genes are TRBV7-3 and TRBJ2-7; D is possibly TRBD2 (5 bases). V lost 8 bases and J lost 0, with 8 bases in between. Per germline, CDR1 SGHTA and CDR2 FQGTGA. The CDR3 is 12 residues long. CDR3 in amino acids: CASGESSYEQYF. DNA of the CDR3: TGTGCCAGCGGGGAGAGCTCCTACGAGCAGTACTTC.

The CDR3 nucleotides read TGTGCCAGCAGGCGGGAAAGCTCCTACGAGCAGTACTTC. Encoded protein: CASRRESSYEQYF. The V call is TRBV2, the J call TRBJ2-7; possible D gene TRBD2, 6 bases. Trimming removed 6 bases at V and 0 bases at J, with 9 bases between. The CDR3 sequence is 13 residues long. Germline assignment: CDR1 SNHLY and CDR2 FYNNEI. The full variable domain, rest sourced from reference TRBV2 and TRBJ2-7, is EPEVTQTPSHQVTQMGQEVILRCVPISNHLYFYWYRQILGQKVEFLVSFYNNEISEKSEIFDDQFSVERPDGSNFTLKIRSTKLEDSAMYFCASRRESSYEQYFGPGTRLTVT.

The chain is built from TRBV10-3 and TRBJ1-5; D remains ambiguous. V dropped 8 bases and J dropped 2 bases, with 13 bases sitting between them. Germline CDR1 is ENHRY and CDR2 is SYGVKD. The length of the CDR3 is 14 residues. The CDR3 here is CAIWGGNGNQPQHF. The CDR3 coding sequence is TGTGCCATCTGGGGAGGGAACGGCAATCAGCCCCAGCATTTT.

The V call is TRBV5-4, the J call TRBJ1-5; 10 nucleotides match TRBD1. CDR3 size: 15 residues. Trimming cost V 5 bases and J 7 bases; bases outside gene matches: 9. CDR1 is SGHNT and CDR2 is YYREEE in the germline V gene (reference sequence). CDR3 residues: CASSPGTGAEQPQHF. The CDR3, as DNA: TGTGCCAGCAGTCCGGGGACAGGGGCAGAACAGCCCCAGCATTTT.

The V gene is TRBV4-3, the J gene TRBJ2-5, with D maybe TRBD2 (5 bases). Looked up from germline, CDR1 is LGHNA and CDR2 is YSLEER. The CDR3 totals 13 residues. With 2 bases removed from V and 7 bases from J, the gap between germline ends came to 11 bases. CDR3 in DNA: TGCGCCAGCAGCCAAACCCTCGGAGGGACCCAGTACTTC. The encoded protein is CASSQTLGGTQYF.

This clone has only a few counts. The rearrangement uses TRBV19 and TRBJ1-2; D ambiguous. The germline V gene has CDR1 LNHDA and CDR2 SQIVND (reference sequence). V gave up 6 bases and J gave up 8 bases, with 22 bases separating them. This CDR3 contains 15 residues. CDR3 loop: CASRMASGDRSGYTF. CDR3 sequence (DNA): TGTGCCAGTAGGATGGCAAGCGGCGACCGCTCCGGCTACACCTTC. The whole variable domain, filled in from reference TRBV19 and TRBJ1-2, reads DGGITQSPKYLFRKEGQNVTLSCEQNLNHDAMYWYRQDPGQGLRLIYYSQIVNDFQKGDIAEGYSVSREKKESFPLTVTSAQKNPTAFYLCASRMASGDRSGYTFGSGTRLTVV.

The rearrangement joins TRBV7-9 to TRBJ1-3, with 9 positions matching TRBD1. This CDR3 is built from 15 residues. Germline V lookup: CDR1 SEHNR, CDR2 FQNEAQ (reference sequence). Trimming cost V 5 bases and J 1 base; bases outside gene matches: 3. Written as DNA, the CDR3 is TGTGCCAGCAGCATACAGGGGGCTTCTGGAAACACCATATATTTT. Its translation is CASSIQGASGNTIYF.

In this sample, this clone turned up a few times. The J gene is TRBJ1-2, the V gene TRBV7-9; the D gene is possibly TRBD1 (6 bases). This CDR3 is 13 amino acids long. The ends were cut back, 4 bases at V and 7 bases at J, with 13 bases in the middle. Per the germline V gene, CDR1 is SEHNR and CDR2 is FQNEAQ (reference sequence). The CDR3 region is CASSSLQGSGYTF. The CDR3 DNA reads TGTGCCAGCAGCTCCCTACAGGGAAGTGGCTACACCTTC.

The chain has TRBV4-1 and TRBJ2-5, with 9 bases that match TRBD1. The length of the CDR3 is 14 residues. Trimming removed 4 bases from V and 7 bases from J; junction bases left unmatched: 7. Germline-derived CDR1 and CDR2 are MGHRA and YSYEKL. CDR3 loop: CASSRTGQGGTQYF. The CDR3 DNA follows: TGCGCCAGCAGCCGGACGGGACAGGGAGGGACCCAGTACTTC.

In this sample, this clone turned up a few times. A much larger clonotype is one base distant, so this may be a read error. The rearrangement uses TRBV4-2 and TRBJ1-1, with D maybe TRBD1 (6 bases). Trimming cost V 5 bases and J 2 bases, with 12 bases left between them. The CDR3 extends over 14 amino acids. Germline V lookup: CDR1 LGHNA, CDR2 YNFKEQ. The CDR3 DNA reads as TGTGCCAGCAGCTCCAGGACAGCCAACACTGAAGCTTTCTTT. Its translation: CASSSRTANTEAFF.

This clone has only a few counts. V gene TRBV9 combines with J gene TRBJ2-7; 8 bases match TRBD1. Germline values: CDR1 SGDLS, CDR2 YYNGEE. The CDR3 length is 14 residues. J was trimmed by 2 bases and V by 2 bases; bases with no gene match: 3. CDR3 DNA sequence: TGTGCCAGCAGCGTCGGGACAGGAGCCTACGAGCAGTACTTC. Amino acid sequence: CASSVGTGAYEQYF. The variable domain in full, completed from reference TRBV9 and TRBJ2-7, reads DSGVTQTPKHLITATGQRVTLRCSPRSGDLSVYWYQQSLDQGLQFLIQYYNGEERAKGNILERFSAQQFPDLHSELNLSSLELGDSALYFCASSVGTGAYEQYFGPGTRLTVT.

The genes are TRBV5-1 and TRBJ2-7; 10 nucleotides match TRBD1. CDR1 and CDR2 from the germline V gene are SGHRS and YFSETQ. This CDR3 has 15 amino acids. The V and J ends lost 0 bases and 7 bases, in that order; junction bases with no gene match: 7. This CDR3 reads CASSLEGTGAGEQYF. As DNA, the CDR3 is TGCGCCAGCAGCTTGGAGGGGACAGGGGCCGGGGAGCAGTACTTC. Based on the CDR3 plus reference TRBV5-1 and TRBJ2-7, the full variable domain is KAGVTQTPRYLIKTRGQQVTLSCSPISGHRSVSWYQQTPGQGLQFLFEYFSETQRNKGNFPGRFSGRQFSNSRSEMNVSTLELGDSALYLCASSLEGTGAGEQYFGPGTRLTVT.